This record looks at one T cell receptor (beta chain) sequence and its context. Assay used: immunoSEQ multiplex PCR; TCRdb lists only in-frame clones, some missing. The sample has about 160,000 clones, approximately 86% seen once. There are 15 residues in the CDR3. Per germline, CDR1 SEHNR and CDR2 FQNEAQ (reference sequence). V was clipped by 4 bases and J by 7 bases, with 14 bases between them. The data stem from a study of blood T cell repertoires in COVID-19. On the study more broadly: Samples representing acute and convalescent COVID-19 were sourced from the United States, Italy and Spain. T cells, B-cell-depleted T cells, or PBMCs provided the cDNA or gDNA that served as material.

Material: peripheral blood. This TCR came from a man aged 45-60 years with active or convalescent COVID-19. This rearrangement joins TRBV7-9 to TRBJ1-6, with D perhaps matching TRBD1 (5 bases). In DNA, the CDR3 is TGTGCCAGCAGCTCAACCGGGGGGGGGAATTCACCCCTCCACTTT. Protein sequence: CASSSTGGGNSPLHF.